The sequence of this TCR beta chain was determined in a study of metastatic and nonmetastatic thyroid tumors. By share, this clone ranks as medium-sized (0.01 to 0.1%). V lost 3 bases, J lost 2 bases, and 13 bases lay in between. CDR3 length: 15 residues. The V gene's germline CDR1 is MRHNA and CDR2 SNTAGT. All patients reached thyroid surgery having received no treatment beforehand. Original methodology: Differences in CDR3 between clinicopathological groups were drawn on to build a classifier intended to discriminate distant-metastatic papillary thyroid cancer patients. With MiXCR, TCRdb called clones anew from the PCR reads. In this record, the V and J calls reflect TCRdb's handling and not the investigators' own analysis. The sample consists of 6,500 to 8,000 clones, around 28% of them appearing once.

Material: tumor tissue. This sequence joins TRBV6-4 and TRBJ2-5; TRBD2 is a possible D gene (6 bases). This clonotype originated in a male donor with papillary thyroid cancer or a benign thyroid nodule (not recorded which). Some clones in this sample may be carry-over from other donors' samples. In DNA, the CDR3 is TGTGCCAGCAGTGAGCGGACTGGAGGGCAAGAGACCCAGTACTTC. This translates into CASSERTGGQETQYF.